The 2 T cell receptor beta chains below come from one sample, sequenced in a study of T cells in Graves' hyperthyroidism and ophthalmopathy. There were TCR beta CDR3 regions amplified from RNA transcripts. The study used the HTBI primer set for a first-round RT-PCR of the TCR CDR3. A single record per CDR3 protein comes from TCRdb applying MiXCR to the multiplex PCR reads. The sample yields over 500,000 distinct CDR3 sequences, approximately 17% seen once. The sequenced sample was blood. The origin of the receptors is a woman aged 18-29 years with Graves' ophthalmopathy.

The CDR3 here is CASSPTLLSYNEQFF. CDR3 in DNA: TGTGCCAGCAGTCCGACACTCCTCTCCTACAATGAGCAGTTCTTC. This sequence joins TRBV28 and TRBJ2-1, with D unresolved. V was shortened by 5 bases and J by 0 bases, with 11 bases between the two germline ends. CDR1 and CDR2 from the germline V gene are MDHEN and SYDVKM. The CDR3 spans 15 residues. The complete variable domain, with remaining parts taken from reference TRBV28 and TRBJ2-1, reads DVKVTQSSRYLVKRTGEKVFLECVQDMDHENMFWYRQDPGLGLRLIYFSYDVKMKEKGDIPEGYSVSREKKERFSLILESASTNQTSMYLCASSPTLLSYNEQFFGPGTRLTVL.

This rearrangement joins TRBV6-1 to TRBJ2-7; 9 positions agree with TRBD1. The J segment lost 6 bases and the V segment lost 6 bases, leaving 6 bases of the junction unmatched. Germline V CDR1 and CDR2: MNHNS, SASEGT. The CDR3 loop spans 13 amino acids. The CDR3 here is CASSKQGAGEQYF. In DNA, the CDR3 is TGTGCCAGCAGCAAACAGGGGGCTGGCGAGCAGTACTTC.